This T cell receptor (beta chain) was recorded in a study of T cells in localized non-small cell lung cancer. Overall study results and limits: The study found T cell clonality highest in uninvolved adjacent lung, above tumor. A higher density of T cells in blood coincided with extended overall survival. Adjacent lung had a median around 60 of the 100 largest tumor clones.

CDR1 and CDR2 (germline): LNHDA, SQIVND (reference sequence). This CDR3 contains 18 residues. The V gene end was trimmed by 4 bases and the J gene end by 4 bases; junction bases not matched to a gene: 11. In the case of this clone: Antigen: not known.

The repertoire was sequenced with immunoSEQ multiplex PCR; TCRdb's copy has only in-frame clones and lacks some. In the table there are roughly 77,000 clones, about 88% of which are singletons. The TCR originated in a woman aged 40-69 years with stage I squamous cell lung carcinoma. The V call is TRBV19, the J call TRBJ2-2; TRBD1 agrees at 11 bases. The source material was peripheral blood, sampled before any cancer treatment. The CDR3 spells CASSRDWDRGGSTGELFF. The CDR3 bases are TGTGCCAGTAGTAGAGATTGGGACAGGGGGGGAAGCACCGGGGAGCTGTTTTTT. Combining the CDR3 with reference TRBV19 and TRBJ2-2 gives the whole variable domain DGGITQSPKYLFRKEGQNVTLSCEQNLNHDAMYWYRQDPGQGLRLIYYSQIVNDFQKGDIAEGYSVSREKKESFPLTVTSAQKNPTAFYLCASSRDWDRGGSTGELFFGEGSRLTVL.